This T cell receptor (beta chain) originates from a study of cytomegalovirus exposure and HLA in healthy donors. General study findings and limits: Cytomegalovirus association was listed for around 170 TCR beta chains.

Points on this clone: Antigen specificity is unknown.

With 60 Vbeta and 13 Jbeta primers, the PCR was carried out. Original analysis: Later reanalysis found approximately 76 million unique TCR beta chains, roughly 10 million of them shared. Libraries were prepared by immunoSEQ multiplex PCR; TCRdb keeps only in-frame clonotypes and omits some of them. D and trimming were read from the DNA, whereas the V and J calls and clone size are those reported in that table. The profile shows about 130,000 clones, around 73% of them singletons. Sequenced material: PBMCs. This TCR was recovered from a man aged 25-45 years in good health and CMV-seropositive.

CDR3 nucleotide sequence: TGTGCCATCAGTGTTAGCTCCTACGAGCAGTACTTC. Protein sequence: CAISVSSYEQYF. This chain joins TRBV10-3 and TRBJ2-7; D gene ambiguous. The V and J ends lost 4 bases and 0 bases respectively, with 4 bases between them. The length of the CDR3 is 12 residues. Germline loops: CDR1 ENHRY, CDR2 SYGVKD.